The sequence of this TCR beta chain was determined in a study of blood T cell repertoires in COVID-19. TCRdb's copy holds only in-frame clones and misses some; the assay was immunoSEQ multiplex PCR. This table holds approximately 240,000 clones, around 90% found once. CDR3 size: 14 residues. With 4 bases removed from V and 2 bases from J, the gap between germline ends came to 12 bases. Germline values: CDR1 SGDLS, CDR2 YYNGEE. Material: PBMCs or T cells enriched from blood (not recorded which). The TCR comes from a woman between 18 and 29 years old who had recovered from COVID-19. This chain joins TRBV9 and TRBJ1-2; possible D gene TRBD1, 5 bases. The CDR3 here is CASSLGTLNYGYTF. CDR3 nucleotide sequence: TGTGCCAGCAGCCTCGGGACTCTAAACTATGGCTACACCTTC.